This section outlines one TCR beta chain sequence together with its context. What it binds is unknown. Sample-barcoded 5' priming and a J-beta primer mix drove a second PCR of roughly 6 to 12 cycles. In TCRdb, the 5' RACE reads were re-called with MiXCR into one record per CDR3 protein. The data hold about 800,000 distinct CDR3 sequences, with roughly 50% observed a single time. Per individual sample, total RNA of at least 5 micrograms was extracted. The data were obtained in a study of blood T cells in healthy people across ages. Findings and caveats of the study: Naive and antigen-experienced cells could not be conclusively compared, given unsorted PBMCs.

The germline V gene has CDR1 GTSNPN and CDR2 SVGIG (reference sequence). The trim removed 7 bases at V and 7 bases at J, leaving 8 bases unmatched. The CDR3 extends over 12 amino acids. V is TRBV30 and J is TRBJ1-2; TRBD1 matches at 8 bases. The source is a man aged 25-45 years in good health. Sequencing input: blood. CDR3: CALRPTGAGYTF. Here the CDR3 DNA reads TGTGCCTTGAGGCCGACAGGGGCTGGCTACACCTTC. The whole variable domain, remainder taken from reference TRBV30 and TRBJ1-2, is SQTIHQWPATLVQPVGSPLSLECTVEGTSNPNLYWYRQAAGRGLQLLFYSVGIGQISSEVPQNLSASRPQDRQFILSSKKLLLSDSGFYLCALRPTGAGYTFGSGTRLTVV.